The clone carrying this T cell receptor beta chain was counted a few times. Original methodology: Amplifying reference gene primers gave estimates of nucleated cell counts. TCRdb's table, derived via immunoSEQ multiplex PCR, lists solely in-frame clones and lacks some. For V, J and clone size, that table is used; D and trimming come from the DNA. The sample contains about 240,000 clones, about 86% of which appear only once. The record originates from a study of blood T cell repertoires in COVID-19. On the study more broadly: Donors in the United States, Italy and Spain gave samples during acute or convalescent COVID-19. From T cells, B-cell-depleted T cells, or PBMCs came the material, which was cDNA or gDNA.

Per germline, CDR1 MGHRA and CDR2 YSYEKL. J lost 7 bases, V lost 2 bases, and 13 bases had no gene match. The CDR3 is 18 amino acids. Sequencing was done on a sample of peripheral blood. V is TRBV4-1 and J is TRBJ2-3; 12 bases align to TRBD1. The receptor was derived from a woman aged 80 or over with acute or convalescent COVID-19. CDR3 protein: CASSQPPGRDRGRNTQYF. CDR3 sequence (DNA): TGCGCCAGCAGCCAACCACCTGGCCGGGACAGGGGGCGGAATACGCAGTATTTT.